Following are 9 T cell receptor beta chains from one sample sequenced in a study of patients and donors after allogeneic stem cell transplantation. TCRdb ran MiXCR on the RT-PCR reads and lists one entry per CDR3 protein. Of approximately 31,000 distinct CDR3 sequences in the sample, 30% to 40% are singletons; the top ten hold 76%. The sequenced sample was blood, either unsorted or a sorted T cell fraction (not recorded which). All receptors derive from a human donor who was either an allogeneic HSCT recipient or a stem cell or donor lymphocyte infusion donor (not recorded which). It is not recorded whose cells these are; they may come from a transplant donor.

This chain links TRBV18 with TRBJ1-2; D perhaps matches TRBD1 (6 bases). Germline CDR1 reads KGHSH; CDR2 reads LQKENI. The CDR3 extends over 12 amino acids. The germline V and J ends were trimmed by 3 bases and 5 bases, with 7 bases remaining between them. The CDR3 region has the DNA TGTGCCAGCTCACCGGACAGTTATGGCTACACCTTC. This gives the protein CASSPDSYGYTF.

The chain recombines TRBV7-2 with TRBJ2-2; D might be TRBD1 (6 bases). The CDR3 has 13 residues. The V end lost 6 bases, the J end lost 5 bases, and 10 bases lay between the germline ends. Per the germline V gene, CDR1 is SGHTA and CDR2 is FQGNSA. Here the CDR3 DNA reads TGTGCCAGCAGGTTAAGGGGGACCGGGGAGCTGTTTTTT. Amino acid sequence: CASRLRGTGELFF.

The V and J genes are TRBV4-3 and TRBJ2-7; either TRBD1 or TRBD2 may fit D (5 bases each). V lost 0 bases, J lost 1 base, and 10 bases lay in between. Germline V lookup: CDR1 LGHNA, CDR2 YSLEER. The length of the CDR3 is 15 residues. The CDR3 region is CASSQEVWGSYEQYV. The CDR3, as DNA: TGCGCCAGCAGCCAAGAAGTATGGGGGTCCTACGAGCAGTACGTC.

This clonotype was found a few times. CDR3 in amino acids: CASSQDLGGAGFYGYTF. The CDR3 DNA reads TGTGCCAGCAGCCAAGATCTGGGCGGGGCCGGCTTCTATGGCTACACCTTC. V is TRBV14 and J is TRBJ1-2, with D possibly being TRBD1 (5 bases). CDR3 length equals 17 residues. The V end was cut by 0 bases, the J end by 4 bases, with 18 bases between. Germline V lookup: CDR1 SGHDN, CDR2 FVKESK. Based on the CDR3 plus reference TRBV14 and TRBJ1-2, the full variable domain is EAGVTQFPSHSVIEKGQTVTLRCDPISGHDNLYWYRRVMGKEIKFLLHFVKESKQDESGMPNNRFLAERTGGTYSTLKVQPAELEDSGVYFCASSQDLGGAGFYGYTFGSGTRLTVV.

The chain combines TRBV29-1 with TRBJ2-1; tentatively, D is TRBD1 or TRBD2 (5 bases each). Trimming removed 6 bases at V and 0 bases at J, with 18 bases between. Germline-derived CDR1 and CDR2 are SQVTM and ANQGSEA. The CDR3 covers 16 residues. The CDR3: CSVGKRDGSSYNEQFF. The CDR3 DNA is TGCAGCGTGGGAAAGAGGGACGGTAGCTCCTACAATGAGCAGTTCTTC.

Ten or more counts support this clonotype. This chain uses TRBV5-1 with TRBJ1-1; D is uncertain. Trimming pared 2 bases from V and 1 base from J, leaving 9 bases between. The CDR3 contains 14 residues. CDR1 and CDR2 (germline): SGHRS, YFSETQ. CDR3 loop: CASSFNTRNTEAFF. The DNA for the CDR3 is TGCGCCAGCAGCTTCAATACACGGAACACTGAAGCTTTCTTT.

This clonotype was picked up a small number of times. CDR3 nucleotide sequence: TGTGCCAGCAGTAGGGTCACTGAAGCTTTCTTT. Amino acid sequence: CASSRVTEAFF. This sequence joins TRBV12-3 or TRBV12-4 and TRBJ1-1; no reliable D call. The CDR3 is made up of 11 amino acids. V shed 5 bases and J shed 4 bases, with 5 bases lying between them.

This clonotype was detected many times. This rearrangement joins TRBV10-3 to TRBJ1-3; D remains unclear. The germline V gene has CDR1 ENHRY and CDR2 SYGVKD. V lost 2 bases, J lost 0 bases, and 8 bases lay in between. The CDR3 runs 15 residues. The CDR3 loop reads CAISEGPLSGNTIYF. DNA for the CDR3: TGTGCCATCAGTGAGGGACCGCTCTCTGGAAACACCATATATTTT.

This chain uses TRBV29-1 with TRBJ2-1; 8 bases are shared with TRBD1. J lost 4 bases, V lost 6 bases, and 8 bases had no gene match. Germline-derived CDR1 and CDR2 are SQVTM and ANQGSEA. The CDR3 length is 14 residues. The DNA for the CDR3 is TGCAGCGTGACCGGGACAGGAATATACAATGAGCAGTTCTTC. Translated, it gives CSVTGTGIYNEQFF.